Listed here are 18 T cell receptor beta chains from one sample, sequenced in a study of blood T cells in healthy people across ages. Primed by a sample-barcoded 5' primer and a J-beta primer mix, a second PCR proceeded for roughly 7 to 12 cycles. One entry per CDR3 protein, called by TCRdb with MiXCR from the 5' RACE reads. The profile shows 1.5 million to 2 million distinct CDR3 sequences, about 30% of them singletons. Sequencing was done on a sample of blood. These receptors came from a woman aged 25 to 39 in good health.

The J gene is TRBJ2-5, the V gene TRBV6-2 or TRBV6-3, with D tentatively TRBD1 (5 bases). The CDR3 is made up of 13 amino acids. The germline V gene encodes CDR1 MNHEY and CDR2 SVGEGT. V was clipped by 5 bases and J by 3 bases, with 10 bases between them. The CDR3, as DNA: TGTGCCAGCAGTAATCCAGGGAAAGAGACCCAGTACTTC. The encoded protein is CASSNPGKETQYF.

This clonotype appeared a few times. The rearrangement uses TRBV9 and TRBJ2-1; TRBD1 agrees at 10 bases. Losses at the gene ends were 4 bases for V and 9 bases for J; bases not matched to a gene: 10. Germline V gene sequence: CDR1 SGDLS, CDR2 YYNGEE. CDR3 length: 15 amino acids. The CDR3 sequence: CASSFRDRGGVEQFF. CDR3 DNA sequence: TGTGCCAGCAGCTTCCGGGACAGGGGAGGGGTTGAGCAGTTCTTC.

The sample holds a few counts of this clonotype. V and J are TRBV20-1 and TRBJ2-7; D is ambiguous. Germline V gene data show CDR1 as DFQATT and CDR2 as SNEGSKA (reference sequence). This CDR3 comprises 14 residues. V lost 1 base and J lost 10, with 20 bases in between. This CDR3 reads CSARVTAAQVAQYF. The DNA of the CDR3 is TGCAGTGCTAGAGTAACGGCAGCCCAAGTTGCCCAGTACTTC.

The chain is built from TRBV6-6 and TRBJ2-1; 10 nucleotides align to TRBD2. Germline V gene sequence: CDR1 MNHNY, CDR2 SVGAGI (reference sequence). Losses at the gene ends were 7 bases for V and 0 bases for J; bases not matched to a gene: 6. The CDR3 covers 16 residues. Here the CDR3 reads CASTGTSVRSYNEQFF. CDR3 sequence (DNA): TGTGCCAGCACTGGGACTAGCGTGCGCTCCTACAATGAGCAGTTCTTC.

The V call is TRBV7-2, the J call TRBJ2-5; 7 bases align to TRBD2. In germline, CDR1 is SGHTA, CDR2 FQGNSA. The CDR3 loop spans 17 amino acids. The V segment lost 5 bases and the J segment 5 bases; nucleotides outside the gene matches: 17. CDR3 nucleotide sequence: TGTGCCAGCAGCCCATTTTTGACTAGCATGATAGGCGAGACCCAGTACTTC. This translates into CASSPFLTSMIGETQYF.

The genes are TRBV7-6 and TRBJ2-3; TRBD1 aligns across 8 bases. The junction had 10 bases not matched to a gene; V was cut back by 4 bases and J by 4 bases. This CDR3 region has 16 residues. CDR1 and CDR2 from the germline V gene are SGHVS and FNYEAQ. Written as DNA, the CDR3 is TGTGCCAGCAGCTCAGGGACAGGACAGATGGCAGATACGCAGTATTTT. Translating it yields CASSSGTGQMADTQYF.

This clonotype was picked up many times. This chain links TRBV7-2 with TRBJ1-1, with D uncertain. There are 13 residues in the CDR3. V was clipped by 2 bases and J by 3 bases, with 7 bases between them. Germline lookup yields CDR1 SGHTA and CDR2 FQGNSA. DNA of the CDR3: TGTGCCAGCAGCTTAATCTCAGACACTGAAGCTTTCTTT. Protein product: CASSLISDTEAFF.

The rearrangement uses TRBV6-1 and TRBJ1-2; D unresolved. The CDR3 extends over 15 amino acids. Trimming took off 5 bases at V and 0 bases at J, with 13 bases between the two ends. CDR1 is MNHNS, CDR2 SASEGT, per germline. The CDR3 sequence is CASSIGRAANYGYTF. CDR3 in DNA: TGTGCCAGCAGTATAGGACGGGCAGCTAACTATGGCTACACCTTC.

This clonotype was counted ten times or more. This chain connects TRBV5-5 to TRBJ2-1, with a possible D match to TRBD2 (6 bases). The germline gives CDR1 SGHKS, CDR2 YYEKEE (reference sequence). The CDR3 consists of 13 residues. Trimming shortened V by 2 bases and J by 6 bases, and 9 bases separated the two germline ends. CDR3 sequence: CASSLVAVNEQFF. The CDR3 region has the DNA TGTGCCAGCAGCTTAGTAGCGGTCAATGAGCAGTTCTTC.

This clonotype was seen only once. The chain recombines TRBV5-5 with TRBJ1-4, with D possibly TRBD1 on 6 matching bases. V was cut by 0 bases and J by 0 bases, with 15 bases left in between. The CDR3 contains 18 residues. Germline loops: CDR1 SGHKS, CDR2 YYEKEE (reference sequence). The CDR3 protein is CASSLDSGTRATNEKLFF. The CDR3 bases are TGTGCCAGCAGCTTGGATTCCGGGACACGTGCAACTAATGAAAAACTGTTTTTT.

The rearrangement uses TRBV7-9 and TRBJ2-1; 13 bases line up with TRBD2. V was clipped by 1 base and J by 4 bases; unmatched bases: 13. CDR1 is SEHNR and CDR2 is FQNEAQ in the germline V gene (reference sequence). This CDR3 is 20 amino acids long. CDR3 DNA sequence: TGTGCCAGCAGCTTAGTGAAAGGGACTAGCGGGGTGGGAACGTACAATGAGCAGTTCTTC. Translating it yields CASSLVKGTSGVGTYNEQFF. Drawing the rest from reference TRBV7-9 and TRBJ2-1, the complete variable domain is DTGVSQNPRHKITKRGQNVTFRCDPISEHNRLYWYRQTLGQGPEFLTYFQNEAQLEKSRLLSDRFSAERPKGSFSTLEIQRTEQGDSAMYLCASSLVKGTSGVGTYNEQFFGPGTRLTVL.

This clonotype came up a few times. The rearrangement uses TRBV20-1 and TRBJ1-2, with D possibly matching TRBD1 (5 bases). The V end was cut by 5 bases, the J end by 4 bases, with 17 bases between. The CDR3 has 14 amino acids. The germline CDR1 and CDR2 sequences are DFQATT and SNEGSKA (reference sequence). Written as DNA, the CDR3 is TGCAGTGCTGCTAGGGACCAGTGGTCCTATGGCTACACCTTC. This gives the protein CSAARDQWSYGYTF.

V usage is TRBV12-3 or TRBV12-4 and J usage is TRBJ2-1; 7 positions agree with TRBD2. The CDR3 totals 14 residues. The junction had 11 bases not matched to a gene; V was cut back by 6 bases and J by 9 bases. As DNA, the CDR3 is TGTGCCAGCAGAGGACTAGTTTCGTACGGTGAGCAGTTCTTC. This encodes CASRGLVSYGEQFF.

This chain connects TRBV24-1 to TRBJ2-3, with 7 bases fitting TRBD2. The CDR3 contains 14 residues. CDR1 and CDR2 (germline): KGHDR, SFDVKD. V shed 5 bases and J 3 bases; nucleotides not matched to a gene: 4. The DNA for the CDR3 is TGTGCCACCAGTGCGGCGGGAGCGACAGATACGCAGTATTTT. Translation: CATSAAGATDTQYF.

V gene TRBV20-1 combines with J gene TRBJ1-5, with D possibly matching TRBD1 (6 bases). The V end was cut by 3 bases, the J end by 7 bases, with 16 bases between. This CDR3 spans 14 amino acids. Looked up from germline, CDR1 is DFQATT and CDR2 is SNEGSKA (reference sequence). CDR3 protein: CSARLQGKGQPQHF. In DNA, the CDR3 is TGCAGTGCTAGGCTACAGGGAAAAGGACAGCCCCAGCATTTT.

The genes are TRBV5-1 and TRBJ2-1; the D gene could be TRBD1 or TRBD2 (5 bases each). V was trimmed by 5 bases and J by 8 bases, leaving 11 bases between them. The germline gives CDR1 SGHRS, CDR2 YFSETQ. The CDR3 has 12 residues. The CDR3 reads CASSRDGDEQFF. For the CDR3, the DNA is TGCGCCAGCAGTAGGGACGGCGATGAGCAGTTCTTC.

This clonotype came up a few times. This chain connects TRBV6-1 to TRBJ1-2; D uncertain. The CDR3 extends over 10 amino acids. The ends were cut back, 4 bases at V and 6 bases at J, with 3 bases in the middle. The V gene's germline CDR1 is MNHNS and CDR2 SASEGT. The CDR3 region is CASSGNGYTF. In DNA form, the CDR3 reads TGTGCCAGCAGTGGCAATGGCTACACCTTC.

V and J are TRBV28 and TRBJ2-7, with TRBD2 as a possible D gene (6 bases). Per germline, CDR1 MDHEN and CDR2 SYDVKM. The CDR3 runs to 13 residues. Trimming pared 7 bases from V and 0 bases from J, leaving 10 bases between. CDR3 bases: TGTGCCAGCACGGCGGGGATCTCCTACGAGCAGTACTTC. Protein product: CASTAGISYEQYF.